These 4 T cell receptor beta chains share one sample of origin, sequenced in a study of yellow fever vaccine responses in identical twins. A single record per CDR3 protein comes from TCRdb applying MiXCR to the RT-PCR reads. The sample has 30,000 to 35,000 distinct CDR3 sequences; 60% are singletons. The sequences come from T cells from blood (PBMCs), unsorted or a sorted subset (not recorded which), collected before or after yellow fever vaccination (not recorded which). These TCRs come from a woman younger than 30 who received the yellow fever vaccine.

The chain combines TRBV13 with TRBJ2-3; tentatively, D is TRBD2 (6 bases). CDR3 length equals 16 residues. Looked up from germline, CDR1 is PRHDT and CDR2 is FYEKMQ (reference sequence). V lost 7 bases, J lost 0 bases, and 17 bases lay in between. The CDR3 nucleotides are TGTGCCAGCACCCAAGGGTGGGGGACTAGCACAGATACGCAGTATTTT. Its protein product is CASTQGWGTSTDTQYF.

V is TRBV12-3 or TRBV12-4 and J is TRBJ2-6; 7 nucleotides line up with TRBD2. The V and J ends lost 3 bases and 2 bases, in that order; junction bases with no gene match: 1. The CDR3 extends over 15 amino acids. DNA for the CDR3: TGTGCCAGCAGTTTGGCGGGGGCTGGGGCCAACGTCCTGACTTTC. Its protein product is CASSLAGAGANVLTF.

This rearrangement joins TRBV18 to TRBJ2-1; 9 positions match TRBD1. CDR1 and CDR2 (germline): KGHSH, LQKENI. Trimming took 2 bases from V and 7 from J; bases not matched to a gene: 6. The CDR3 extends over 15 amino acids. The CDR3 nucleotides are TGTGCCAGCTCACCAAGACAGGGGGTGTTTAATGAGCAGTTCTTC. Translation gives CASSPRQGVFNEQFF.

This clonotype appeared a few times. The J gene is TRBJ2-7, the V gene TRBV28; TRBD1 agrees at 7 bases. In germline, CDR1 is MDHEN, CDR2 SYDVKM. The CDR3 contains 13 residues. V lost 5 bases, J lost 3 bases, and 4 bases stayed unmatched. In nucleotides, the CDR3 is TGTGCCAGCAGTAAGGACAGGAACTACGAGCAGTACTTC. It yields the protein CASSKDRNYEQYF.